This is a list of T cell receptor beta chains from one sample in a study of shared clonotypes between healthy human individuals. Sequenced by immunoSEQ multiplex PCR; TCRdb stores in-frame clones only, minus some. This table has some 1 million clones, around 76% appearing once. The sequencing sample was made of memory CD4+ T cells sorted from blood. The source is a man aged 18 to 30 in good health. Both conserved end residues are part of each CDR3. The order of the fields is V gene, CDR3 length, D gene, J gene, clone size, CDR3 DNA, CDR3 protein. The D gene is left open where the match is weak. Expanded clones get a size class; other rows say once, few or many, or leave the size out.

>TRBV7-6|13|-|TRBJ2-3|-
TGTGCCAGCAGCTATACCTCCACAGATACGCAGTATTTT
CASSYTSTDTQYF
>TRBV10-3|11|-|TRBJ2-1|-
TGTGCCATCAGTGACCTTAGCGAGCAGTTCTTC
CAISDLSEQFF
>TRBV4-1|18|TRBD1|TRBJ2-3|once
TGCGCCAGCAGCCAAAAACGGGACAGGGGACCGATCACAGATACGCAGTATTTT
CASSQKRDRGPITDTQYF
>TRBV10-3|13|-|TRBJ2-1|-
TGTGCCACCACGGGGGACCATTACAATGAGCAGTTCTTC
CATTGDHYNEQFF
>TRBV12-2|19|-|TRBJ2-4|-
TGTGCAAGCCCTGGGGGTACCTGCACCGGCTGGCTAACCAAAAACATTCAGTACTTC
CASPGGTCTGWLTKNIQYF
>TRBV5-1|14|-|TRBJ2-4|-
TGCGCCAGCAGTTATAAGGACAGCAAAAACATTCAGTACTTC
CASSYKDSKNIQYF
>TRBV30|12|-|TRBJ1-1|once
TGTGCCTGGAGAGGGGGGTTCACTGAAGCTTTCTTT
CAWRGGFTEAFF
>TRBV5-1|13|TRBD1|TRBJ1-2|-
TGCGCCAGCAGCATGACAGGGAACTATGGCTACACCTTC
CASSMTGNYGYTF
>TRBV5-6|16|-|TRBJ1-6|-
TGTGCCAGCAGCTTGGAGGGGGGACCGGCCAATTCACCCCTCCACTTT
CASSLEGGPANSPLHF
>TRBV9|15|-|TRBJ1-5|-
TGTGCCAGCAGCGCAAGCACGGGGGAGAATCAGCCCCAGCATTTT
CASSASTGENQPQHF
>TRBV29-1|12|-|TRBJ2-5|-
TGCAGCGTTGATTCAGGGTGGGAGACCCAGTACTTC
CSVDSGWETQYF
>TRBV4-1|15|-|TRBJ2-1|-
TGCGCCAGCAGCCAAGATCTACTCCCTACCAATGAGCAGTTCTTC
CASSQDLLPTNEQFF
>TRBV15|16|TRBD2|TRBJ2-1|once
TGTGCCACCAGCAGAGATGCGGGAGTCTCCTACAATGAGCAGTTCTTC
CATSRDAGVSYNEQFF
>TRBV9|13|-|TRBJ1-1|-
TGTGCCAGCAGCGTAGAATCGAGGGGGACGCCTTTCTTT
CASSVESRGTPFF
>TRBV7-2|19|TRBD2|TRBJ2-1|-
TGTGCCAGCAGCTTATCCCGGCTAGCGGGGGGGCCGGTCTACAATGAGCAGTTCTTC
CASSLSRLAGGPVYNEQFF
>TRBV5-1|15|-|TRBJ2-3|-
TGCGCCAGCAGCTTGGGAAAGGGCCTCACAGATACGCAGTATTTT
CASSLGKGLTDTQYF
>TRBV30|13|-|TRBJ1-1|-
TGTGCCTGGAGTGTTTCAGGGAAGACTGAAGCTTTCTTT
CAWSVSGKTEAFF
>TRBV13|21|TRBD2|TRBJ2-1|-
TGTGCCAGCAGCCTTCGAGGGGGTAGGACTAGCGGGAGAGGCGAGTACAATGAGCAGTTCTTC
CASSLRGGRTSGRGEYNEQFF
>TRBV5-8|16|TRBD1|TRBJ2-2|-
TGTGCCAGCAGCTTGGGGGACAGGGGAAGAACCGGGGAGCTGTTTTTT
CASSLGDRGRTGELFF
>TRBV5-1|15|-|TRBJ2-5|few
TGCGCCAGCAGCCCCTCCGATTCTCCGGCAGAGACCCAGTACTTC
CASSPSDSPAETQYF
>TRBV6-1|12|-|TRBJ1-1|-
TGTGCCAGCAGTCGGACGAACACTGAAGCTTTCTTT
CASSRTNTEAFF
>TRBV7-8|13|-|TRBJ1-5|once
TGTGCCAGCAGCTTATTAAGAGGGCAGCCCCAGCATTTT
CASSLLRGQPQHF
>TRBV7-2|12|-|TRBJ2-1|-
TGTGCCAGCAGCTTAAGGGGGAATGAGCAGTTCTTC
CASSLRGNEQFF
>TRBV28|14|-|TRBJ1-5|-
TGTGCCAGCAGTTTAATTCAAGGGTTTCAGCCCCAGCATTTT
CASSLIQGFQPQHF
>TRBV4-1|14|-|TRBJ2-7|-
TGCGCCAGCAGCCTCCAAGACGGCTCCTACGAGCAGTACTTC
CASSLQDGSYEQYF
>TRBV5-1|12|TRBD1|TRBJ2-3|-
TGCGCCAGCAACAGGGGGCAAGATACGCAGTATTTT
CASNRGQDTQYF
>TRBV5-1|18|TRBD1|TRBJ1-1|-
TGCGCCAGCAGCTTGGGGACAGGGGAGGGCTTGGTGAACACTGAAGCTTTCTTT
CASSLGTGEGLVNTEAFF
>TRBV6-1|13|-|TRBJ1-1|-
TGTGCCAGCAGTGAAATGAGGAACACTGAAGCTTTCTTT
CASSEMRNTEAFF
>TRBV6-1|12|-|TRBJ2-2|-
TGTGCCATCACAGAGAACACCGGGGAGCTGTTTTTT
CAITENTGELFF
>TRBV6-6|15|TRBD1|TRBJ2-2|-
TGTGCCAGCAGTTACACCTCAGGGGGCACCGGGGAGCTGTTTTTT
CASSYTSGGTGELFF
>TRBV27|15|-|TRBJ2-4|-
TGTGCCAGCAGTCCGTTTCGTGTAGCCAAAAACATTCAGTACTTC
CASSPFRVAKNIQYF
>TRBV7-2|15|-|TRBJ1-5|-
TGTGCCAGCAGCTTCAACGTAAGGGACCCACAGCCCCAGCATTTT
CASSFNVRDPQPQHF
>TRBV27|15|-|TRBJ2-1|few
TGTGCCAGCAGTTTTTCAGGCCCGGTTTACAATGAGCAGTTCTTC
CASSFSGPVYNEQFF
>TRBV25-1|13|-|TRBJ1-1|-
TGTGCCAGCAGTGATTGGAAGGGCCCTGAAGCTTTCTTT
CASSDWKGPEAFF
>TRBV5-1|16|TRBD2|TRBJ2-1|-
TGCGCCAGCAGCTTGATGGCTAGCGGGGGGAGGAATGAGCAGTTCTTC
CASSLMASGGRNEQFF
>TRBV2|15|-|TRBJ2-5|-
TGTGCCAGCAGTGGGTTTTCCGGGACCCAAGAGACCCAGTACTTC
CASSGFSGTQETQYF
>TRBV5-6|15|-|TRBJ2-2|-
TGTGCCAGCAGCCAAAAAGGGGGATACACCGGGGAGCTGTTTTTT
CASSQKGGYTGELFF
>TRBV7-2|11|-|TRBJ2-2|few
TGTGCCAGCAGCGCCCCGGGGGAGCTGTTTTTT
CASSAPGELFF
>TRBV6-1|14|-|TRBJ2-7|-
TGTGCCAGCGTCGTCCCCGGGAATTCCTACGAGCAGTACTTC
CASVVPGNSYEQYF
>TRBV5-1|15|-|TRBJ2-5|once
TGCGCCAGCAGCTTAATGACAGGAACCCAAGAGACCCAGTACTTC
CASSLMTGTQETQYF
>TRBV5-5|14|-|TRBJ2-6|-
TGTGCCAGCAGGACAGCCTCTGGGGCCAACGTCCTGACTTTC
CASRTASGANVLTF
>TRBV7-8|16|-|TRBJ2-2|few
TGTGCCAGCATCGAGCGGCCGATAATGGGCACCGGGGAGCTGTTTTTT
CASIERPIMGTGELFF
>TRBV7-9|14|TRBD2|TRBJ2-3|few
TGTGCCAGCAGCCCGACTAGCTTGGCAGATACGCAGTATTTT
CASSPTSLADTQYF
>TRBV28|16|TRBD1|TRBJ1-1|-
TGTGCCAGCGGAGGCACCGGGACAGGGGTGGGAACTGAAGCTTTCTTT
CASGGTGTGVGTEAFF
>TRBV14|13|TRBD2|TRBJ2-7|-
TGTGCCAGCAGATTGACTAGCGGAGGCGAGCAGTACTTC
CASRLTSGGEQYF
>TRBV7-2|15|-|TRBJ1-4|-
TGTGCCAGCAGCGTTAACAGGCCCCCAAATGAAAAACTGTTTTTT
CASSVNRPPNEKLFF
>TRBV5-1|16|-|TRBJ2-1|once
TGCGCCAGCAGCTTGGACAGACGAAACTCCTACAATGAGCAGTTCTTC
CASSLDRRNSYNEQFF
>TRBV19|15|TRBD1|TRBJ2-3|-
TGTGCCAGTAGGCCGGACAGGGGGAACACAGATACGCAGTATTTT
CASRPDRGNTDTQYF
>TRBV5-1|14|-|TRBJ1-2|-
TGCGCCAGCAGCTTGGAGTATTCCAGCTATGGCTACACCTTC
CASSLEYSSYGYTF
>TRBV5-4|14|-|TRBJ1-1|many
TGTGCCAGCAGAAACCCCAGGGTCAACACTGAAGCTTTCTTT
CASRNPRVNTEAFF
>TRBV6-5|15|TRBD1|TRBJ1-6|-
TGTGCCAGCAGTTACTCAGGGACAGCGAATTCACCCCTCCACTTT
CASSYSGTANSPLHF
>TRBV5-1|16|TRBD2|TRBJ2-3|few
TGCGCCAGCAGCTTGGGTCTAGCGGGGAAACAAGATACGCAGTATTTT
CASSLGLAGKQDTQYF
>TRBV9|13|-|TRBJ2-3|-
TGTGCCAGCAGCGACACCGGGACAAATACGCAGTATTTT
CASSDTGTNTQYF
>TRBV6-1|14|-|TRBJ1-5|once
TGTGCCAGGAGACACCTGAATAGCAATCAGCCCCAGCATTTT
CARRHLNSNQPQHF
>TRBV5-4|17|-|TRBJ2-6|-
TGTGCCAGCAGCGCGGACAGTTCCCCCTCTGGGGCCAACGTCCTGACTTTC
CASSADSSPSGANVLTF
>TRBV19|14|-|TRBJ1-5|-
TGTGCCAGTAGTACCGACAGCAACAATCAGCCCCAGCATTTT
CASSTDSNNQPQHF